These 29 T cell receptor beta chains came from one sample sequenced in a study of blood T cell repertoires in COVID-19. Produced via immunoSEQ multiplex PCR; TCRdb's table is partial and in-frame only. The sample has about 140,000 clones; 84% are singletons. The specimen was peripheral blood. All receptors come from a man in his thirties or forties with COVID-19, enrolled during active disease.

The rearrangement links TRBV18 to TRBJ2-7, with D tentatively TRBD2 (5 bases). Per germline, CDR1 KGHSH and CDR2 LQKENI. V shed 5 bases and J shed 7 bases, with 21 bases lying between them. There are 15 residues in the CDR3. CDR3 bases: TGTGCCAGCTCATCCTCCGGGATCCAGCCCGGGGAGCAGTACTTC. As protein: CASSSSGIQPGEQYF.

In its sample, this clone was seen once. The chain has TRBV7-9 and TRBJ2-7, with D tentatively TRBD2 (5 bases). V lost 2 bases and J lost 9, with 29 bases in between. CDR1 is SEHNR and CDR2 is FQNEAQ in the germline V gene (reference sequence). The CDR3 totals 18 residues. CDR3 residues: CASSLPRLLGVRENAQYF. DNA for the CDR3: TGTGCCAGCAGCTTACCTCGACTACTCGGGGTGAGGGAAAACGCGCAGTACTTC.

This chain uses TRBV6-2 or TRBV6-3 with TRBJ1-5; D uncertain. The CDR3 loop spans 13 amino acids. The germline V gene has CDR1 MNHEY and CDR2 SVGEGT. Trimming took off 3 bases at V and 6 bases at J, with 9 bases between the two ends. Here the CDR3 DNA reads TGTGCCAGCAGTTATGGAGGAGGTCAGCCCCAGCATTTT. This encodes CASSYGGGQPQHF.

The chain couples TRBV28 to TRBJ1-6, with TRBD1 as a possible D gene (5 bases). Germline-derived CDR1 and CDR2 are MDHEN and SYDVKM. The CDR3 is 15 amino acids. The V gene lost 10 bases and the J gene lost 5 bases, with 18 bases spanning the gap. CDR3 nucleotide sequence: TGTGCCACCCGCCACCAGGGTATCCATAATTCACCCCTCCACTTT. Translated: CATRHQGIHNSPLHF. Full variable domain (outside the CDR3, taken from reference TRBV28 and TRBJ1-6): DVKVTQSSRYLVKRTGEKVFLECVQDMDHENMFWYRQDPGLGLRLIYFSYDVKMKEKGDIPEGYSVSREKKERFSLILESASTNQTSMYLCATRHQGIHNSPLHFGNGTRLTVT.

V usage is TRBV28 and J usage is TRBJ1-5, with D possibly matching TRBD1 (5 bases). Germline CDR1 MDHEN, CDR2 SYDVKM. The CDR3 has 14 residues. V was shortened by 5 bases and J by 11 bases, with 19 bases between the two germline ends. The CDR3: CASSPGGVFEAQHF. The CDR3 nucleotides are TGTGCCAGCAGTCCCGGGGGTGTATTTGAGGCCCAGCATTTT.

The chain combines TRBV10-3 with TRBJ1-1; 7 nucleotides agree with TRBD1. The CDR3 extends over 14 amino acids. Germline CDR1 ENHRY, CDR2 SYGVKD. V shed 7 bases and J 4 bases; nucleotides not matched to a gene: 9. This chain's CDR3 is CAIKVEGAPTEAFF. The CDR3 region has the DNA TGTGCCATCAAGGTTGAGGGGGCCCCCACTGAAGCTTTCTTT.

The chain couples TRBV11-1 to TRBJ1-4; D not resolved. The CDR3 has 15 amino acids. Looked up from germline, CDR1 is SGHAT and CDR2 is FQDESV (reference sequence). The germline V and J ends were trimmed by 2 bases and 2 bases, with 9 bases remaining between them. CDR3 bases: TGTGCCAGCAGCTTATTTCGAGGTACTAATGAAAAACTGTTTTTT. Translated, it gives CASSLFRGTNEKLFF.

This clone was counted only a few times. The chain carries TRBV19 and TRBJ1-3; possible D gene TRBD1, 6 bases. The ends were cut back, 3 bases at V and 0 bases at J, with 6 bases in the middle. CDR3 length equals 14 residues. Germline CDR1 and CDR2: LNHDA and SQIVND (reference sequence). The CDR3 here is CASSMGHSGNTIYF. The CDR3 DNA reads as TGTGCCAGTAGTATGGGACACTCTGGAAACACCATATATTTT.

This clone was counted a single time. The chain is built from TRBV19 and TRBJ1-1; TRBD1 matches 10 bases. The CDR3 consists of 16 residues. J gave up 3 bases and V 2 bases, and 6 bases lay outside the gene matches. Germline V gene lookup returns CDR1 LNHDA and CDR2 SQIVND (reference sequence). The CDR3 region is CASSIPPGTGDTEAFF. The CDR3 coding sequence is TGTGCCAGTAGTATACCTCCCGGGACAGGGGACACTGAAGCTTTCTTT.

This rearrangement joins TRBV5-1 to TRBJ2-1, with TRBD2 identical over 10 bases. This CDR3 has 15 amino acids. Germline CDR1 reads SGHRS; CDR2 reads YFSETQ. The junction had 9 bases not matched to a gene; V was cut back by 0 bases and J by 12 bases. CDR3 sequence reads: CASSLGLAGVNGQFF. CDR3 nucleotides: TGCGCCAGCAGCTTGGGCCTAGCGGGAGTCAACGGGCAGTTCTTC.

The gene calls are TRBV28 and TRBJ2-1; TRBD1 matches 9 bases. V lost 5 bases, J lost 9 bases, and 8 bases stayed unmatched. The CDR3 runs to 14 residues. CDR1 is MDHEN and CDR2 is SYDVKM in the germline V gene. The CDR3, as DNA: TGTGCCAGCAGTCCGGGACAGGGTTTTACTGAGCAGTTCTTC. Amino acids: CASSPGQGFTEQFF. Looking up the rest from reference TRBV28 and TRBJ2-1 gives the full variable domain: DVKVTQSSRYLVKRTGEKVFLECVQDMDHENMFWYRQDPGLGLRLIYFSYDVKMKEKGDIPEGYSVSREKKERFSLILESASTNQTSMYLCASSPGQGFTEQFFGPGTRLTVL.

J is TRBJ1-5 and V is TRBV2; D unclear. Trimming stripped 8 bases from V and 7 bases from J, with 15 bases between. Per germline, CDR1 SNHLY and CDR2 FYNNEI. The CDR3 covers 13 residues. Here the CDR3 DNA reads TGTGCCAGCTTTAAGGCAGGCGAGCAGCCCCAGCATTTT. This translates into CASFKAGEQPQHF.

J is TRBJ2-1 and V is TRBV11-2; 7 bases line up with TRBD2. The germline V gene encodes CDR1 SGHAT and CDR2 FQNNGV. After removal of 7 bases from V and 0 bases from J, the junction contained 6 bases not matched to a gene. The CDR3 is made up of 15 amino acids. The CDR3 sequence is CASTTGGSSYNEQFF. DNA for the CDR3: TGTGCCAGCACAACTGGCGGGAGCTCCTACAATGAGCAGTTCTTC.

The chain employs TRBV24-1 and TRBJ1-4; D might be TRBD1 (5 bases). In germline, CDR1 is KGHDR, CDR2 SFDVKD. The CDR3 contains 14 residues. The V and J ends lost 3 bases and 6 bases respectively, with 10 bases between them. The CDR3 region has the DNA TGTGCCACCAGTGATCCCCAGGGCGATGAAAAACTGTTTTTT. This encodes CATSDPQGDEKLFF.

The chain has TRBV5-5 and TRBJ2-7, with 13 nucleotides matching TRBD2. The trim removed 5 bases at V and 2 bases at J, leaving 4 bases unmatched. Germline V gives CDR1 SGHKS, CDR2 YYEKEE (reference sequence). The CDR3 runs to 15 residues. The CDR3 DNA follows: TGTGCCAGCAGAATGGGACTAGCGGGGACCTACGAGCAGTACTTC. It codes for CASRMGLAGTYEQYF.

This chain links TRBV28 with TRBJ1-1, with D perhaps TRBD1 (5 bases). The germline CDR1 and CDR2 sequences are MDHEN and SYDVKM. Trimming shortened V by 5 bases and J by 4 bases, and 8 bases separated the two germline ends. The length of the CDR3 is 12 residues. The chain's CDR3 is CASSQGTTEAFF. The CDR3 nucleotides are TGTGCCAGCAGTCAGGGTACCACTGAAGCTTTCTTT.

The V call is TRBV7-9, the J call TRBJ1-2, with D unclear. Per germline, CDR1 SEHNR and CDR2 FQNEAQ (reference sequence). The CDR3 loop spans 13 amino acids. V was pared by 5 bases and J by 2 bases, with 9 bases between. The CDR3 region has the DNA TGTGCCAGCAGCACCCGGTCGAACTATGGCTACACCTTC. Translation gives CASSTRSNYGYTF.

The rearrangement links TRBV27 to TRBJ2-5; 13 positions match TRBD2. Trimming removed 2 bases from V and 6 bases from J; junction bases left unmatched: 6. Germline CDR1 is MNHEY and CDR2 is SMNVEV (reference sequence). There are 16 residues in the CDR3. The CDR3 coding sequence is TGTGCCAGCAGTTTAATACTAGCGGGAGGGCCACAGACCCAGTACTTC. It encodes CASSLILAGGPQTQYF.

The chain combines TRBV5-4 with TRBJ2-1; the D is unclear. CDR1 is SGHNT, CDR2 YYREEE, per germline (reference sequence). There are 13 residues in the CDR3. With 0 bases removed from V and 7 bases from J, the gap between germline ends came to 8 bases. This CDR3 is CASSLETGNEQFF. In nucleotides, the CDR3 is TGTGCCAGCAGCTTGGAGACTGGTAATGAGCAGTTCTTC.

This clone was recorded only once. The genes are TRBV15 and TRBJ2-1, with D perhaps matching TRBD2 (5 bases). The germline gives CDR1 LNHNV, CDR2 YYDKDF (reference sequence). The CDR3 is 15 residues long. Trimming shortened V by 0 bases and J by 4 bases, and 10 bases separated the two germline ends. In DNA, the CDR3 is TGTGCCACCAGCAGAGATCCGACGGGATACAATGAGCAGTTCTTC. Its protein product is CATSRDPTGYNEQFF.

The J gene is TRBJ1-6, the V gene TRBV6-4; D remains unclear. Germline values: CDR1 MRHNA, CDR2 SNTAGT. V was cut by 3 bases and J by 4 bases, with 13 bases left in between. The CDR3 totals 16 residues. The DNA of the CDR3 is TGTGCCAGCAGTGAGTTAGCCGACCTTTATAATTCACCCCTCCACTTT. As protein: CASSELADLYNSPLHF.

This sequence joins TRBV5-4 and TRBJ1-1; D might be TRBD1 (5 bases). Per the germline V gene, CDR1 is SGHNT and CDR2 is YYREEE (reference sequence). The germline V and J ends were trimmed by 4 bases and 3 bases, with 16 bases remaining between them. This CDR3 has 15 residues. The CDR3 DNA reads as TGTGCCAGCAGCCGGGGCGGGGGTTCATACACTGAAGCTTTCTTT. It specifies CASSRGGGSYTEAFF.

The chain links TRBV2 to TRBJ2-5; D possibly corresponds to TRBD2 (7 bases). Trimming pared 6 bases from V and 5 bases from J, leaving 16 bases between. Germline lookup yields CDR1 SNHLY and CDR2 FYNNEI. The CDR3 length is 14 residues. The CDR3 sequence is CASRWQGGGETQYF. The CDR3 DNA sequence: TGTGCCAGCAGGTGGCAGGGAGGGGGGGAGACCCAGTACTTC. The whole variable domain, filled in from reference TRBV2 and TRBJ2-5, reads EPEVTQTPSHQVTQMGQEVILRCVPISNHLYFYWYRQILGQKVEFLVSFYNNEISEKSEIFDDQFSVERPDGSNFTLKIRSTKLEDSAMYFCASRWQGGGETQYFGPGTRLLVL.

In this sample, this clone turned up once. The V and J genes are TRBV28 and TRBJ2-3, with D perhaps TRBD2 (6 bases). Germline values: CDR1 MDHEN, CDR2 SYDVKM. Trimming left V 5 bases short and J 6 bases short, with 15 bases between. This CDR3 is 14 amino acids long. In DNA form, the CDR3 reads TGTGCCAGCAGTCCAGGAATAGCGGCGGATACGCAGTATTTT. This gives the protein CASSPGIAADTQYF.

The chain is built from TRBV2 and TRBJ2-2; TRBD2 matches at 8 bases. V was clipped by 7 bases and J by 7 bases; unmatched bases: 11. Germline V CDR1 and CDR2: SNHLY, FYNNEI. This CDR3 contains 15 residues. The CDR3 bases are TGTGCCAGCACTCAGTCTAGCGGGTCACGCGGGGAGCTGTTTTTT. Translated: CASTQSSGSRGELFF.

The V and J genes are TRBV19 and TRBJ2-4; TRBD2 agrees at 13 bases. V was pared by 10 bases and J by 11 bases, with 8 bases of the junction left unmatched. Germline CDR1 and CDR2: LNHDA and SQIVND (reference sequence). The CDR3 extends over 13 amino acids. The CDR3 loop reads CATSELAGGFQYF. Here the CDR3 DNA reads TGTGCCACCTCCGAACTAGCGGGAGGGTTTCAGTACTTC.

This chain joins TRBV11-2 and TRBJ2-1; 10 bases are shared with TRBD2. This CDR3 has 15 residues. With V trimmed by 5 bases and J by 4 bases, 5 bases remained unmatched. The germline CDR1 and CDR2 sequences are SGHAT and FQNNGV. DNA for the CDR3: TGTGCCAGCAGCCCTCGGACTAGCGGTTACAATGAGCAGTTCTTC. Protein product: CASSPRTSGYNEQFF.

Many counts were recorded for this clone. The CDR3 DNA is TGTGCCAGCAGAGTCGGAAAGGGGTACAATGAGCAGTTCTTC. Its translation is CASRVGKGYNEQFF. This chain joins TRBV2 and TRBJ2-1, with D maybe TRBD1 (5 bases). With 6 bases removed from V and 4 bases from J, the gap between germline ends came to 13 bases. The germline V gene encodes CDR1 SNHLY and CDR2 FYNNEI. The CDR3 loop spans 14 amino acids.

V usage is TRBV4-2 and J usage is TRBJ2-5; TRBD1 aligns across 7 bases. Germline CDR1 and CDR2: LGHNA and YNFKEQ. The V and J ends lost 1 base and 2 bases, in that order; junction bases with no gene match: 4. The CDR3 sequence is 15 residues long. The CDR3 spells CASSQGQGTQETQYF. CDR3 coding DNA: TGTGCCAGCAGCCAAGGACAGGGAACACAAGAGACCCAGTACTTC.